This passage covers 13 T cell receptor beta chains from one sample sequenced in a study of cytomegalovirus exposure and HLA in healthy donors. The PCR used 60 Vbeta and 13 Jbeta primers. The data were produced by immunoSEQ multiplex PCR, yet TCRdb's version contains in-frame clones alone and is incomplete. The table shows around 100,000 clones, with roughly 83% occurring only once. The sequencing sample was made of PBMCs. These TCRs come from a man aged 35 to 55 in good health and CMV-seronegative.

V gene TRBV5-1 combines with J gene TRBJ2-7; TRBD2 is a possible D gene (6 bases). The CDR3 totals 14 residues. V shed 4 bases and J shed 1 base, with 12 bases lying between them. Germline assignment: CDR1 SGHRS and CDR2 YFSETQ. The CDR3 protein is CASSQSGSSYEQYF. CDR3 coding DNA: TGCGCCAGCAGCCAAAGCGGGTCGTCCTACGAGCAGTACTTC.

The chain has TRBV6-5 and TRBJ1-2; perhaps TRBD1 as D (6 bases). This CDR3 is built from 14 residues. From germline, CDR1 is MNHEY and CDR2 SVGAGI. Trimming shortened V by 8 bases and J by 2 bases, and 15 bases separated the two germline ends. CDR3 in amino acids: CASSRTASNYGYTF. The CDR3 DNA is TGTGCCAGCTCACGGACAGCGTCAAACTATGGCTACACCTTC.

The J gene is TRBJ1-1, the V gene TRBV6-5, with 9 bases aligning to TRBD1. The CDR3 loop spans 14 amino acids. Germline values: CDR1 MNHEY, CDR2 SVGAGI. The trim removed 7 bases at V and 0 bases at J, leaving 3 bases unmatched. The CDR3 spells CASIDRGMNTEAFF. CDR3 coding DNA: TGTGCCAGCATCGACAGGGGGATGAACACTGAAGCTTTCTTT.

This clone was observed a single time. This same CDR3 is encoded by further DNA sequences in the sample. This chain connects TRBV11-3 to TRBJ2-7, with a weak D call TRBD1 (5 bases). Germline-derived CDR1 and CDR2 are SGHNT and YENEEA. The CDR3 extends over 14 amino acids. Trimming left V 5 bases short and J 0 bases short, with 11 bases between. The CDR3 DNA sequence: TGTGCCAGCAGCCCAACAGGATTCTCCTACGAGCAGTACTTC. Amino acid sequence: CASSPTGFSYEQYF.

This clone has just one count. This chain uses TRBV5-1 with TRBJ2-7, with D possibly TRBD1 on 5 matching bases. The germline CDR1 and CDR2 sequences are SGHRS and YFSETQ. The CDR3 sequence is 13 residues long. V was trimmed by 1 base and J by 6 bases, leaving 11 bases between them. The CDR3 region has the DNA TGCGCCAGCAGCTTGCCGGGTCAGGGCGAGCAGTACTTC. As protein: CASSLPGQGEQYF.

As DNA, the CDR3 is TGTGCCAGCAGTGAGACAGGGGCCCATAAGCCCCAGCATTTT. It encodes CASSETGAHKPQHF. J is TRBJ1-5 and V is TRBV2, with TRBD1 identical over 8 bases. Per germline, CDR1 SNHLY and CDR2 FYNNEI. The CDR3 sequence is 14 residues long. J was trimmed by 8 bases and V by 3 bases; bases with no gene match: 6.

The V call is TRBV4-1, the J call TRBJ2-7; 11 bases are a match to TRBD2. Germline V CDR1 and CDR2: MGHRA, YSYEKL. Trimming took 1 base from V and 5 from J; bases not matched to a gene: 4. The CDR3 contains 15 residues. Here the CDR3 reads CASSQVPGLADEQYF. In DNA form, the CDR3 reads TGCGCCAGCAGCCAAGTACCGGGACTAGCGGACGAGCAGTACTTC.

This clone was seen just once. This sequence joins TRBV11-3 and TRBJ2-4, with 9 bases identical to TRBD2. The J segment lost 0 bases and the V segment lost 4 bases, leaving 7 bases of the junction unmatched. Germline assignment: CDR1 SGHNT and CDR2 YENEEA. The CDR3 totals 17 residues. CDR3 in amino acids: CASSSEGGGVAKNIQYF. In DNA, the CDR3 is TGTGCCAGCAGCTCTGAGGGCGGGGGGGTAGCCAAAAACATTCAGTACTTC. Variable domain in full (rest from reference TRBV11-3 and TRBJ2-4): EAGVVQSPRYKIIEKKQPVAFWCNPISGHNTLYWYLQNLGQGPELLIRYENEEAVDDSQLPKDRFSAERLKGVDSTLKIQPAELGDSAVYLCASSSEGGGVAKNIQYFGAGTRLSVL.

The chain uses TRBV21-1 and TRBJ1-5; the table's D call, TRBD1, was not checked against the DNA. TRBV21-1 is a known pseudogene. There are 14 residues in the CDR3. The CDR3, as DNA: TGTGCCAGCAGCAAATTGGCAGGGGGCCAGCCCCAGCATTTT. This translates into CASSKLAGGQPQHF.

The genes are TRBV27 and TRBJ2-7, with unresolved D. CDR3 length equals 13 residues. From germline, CDR1 is MNHEY and CDR2 SMNVEV (reference sequence). Trimming shortened V by 6 bases and J by 3 bases, and 12 bases separated the two germline ends. This chain's CDR3 is CASSPNESYEQYF. The CDR3 bases are TGTGCCAGCAGCCCCAACGAGAGCTACGAGCAGTACTTC.

This rearrangement joins TRBV28 to TRBJ1-2; possible D gene TRBD1, 5 bases. In germline, CDR1 is MDHEN, CDR2 SYDVKM. This CDR3 is built from 11 residues. The V end lost 4 bases, the J end lost 8 bases, and 8 bases lay between the germline ends. The CDR3 bases are TGTGCCAGCAGTTCGGAGGGGGGCTACACCTTC. It encodes CASSSEGGYTF.

A note on this clone: Other DNA sequences in the same sample also yield this CDR3. The J gene is TRBJ1-1, the V gene TRBV9, with TRBD1 identical over 8 bases. The CDR3 is 16 residues long. CDR1 and CDR2 (germline): SGDLS, YYNGEE. Germline trimming cut 2 bases from V and 5 bases from J; bases unmatched to any gene: 11. The CDR3 sequence is CASSVGLQGGGTEAFF. CDR3 in DNA: TGTGCCAGCAGCGTGGGACTACAGGGGGGGGGAACTGAAGCTTTCTTT.

The gene calls are TRBV9 and TRBJ1-2; no clear D. Germline CDR1 SGDLS, CDR2 YYNGEE. V was trimmed by 0 bases and J by 4 bases, leaving 19 bases between them. The CDR3 runs to 17 residues. CDR3 region: CASSVEAVLLGGYGYTF. CDR3 bases: TGTGCCAGCAGCGTAGAGGCAGTGCTGCTAGGCGGCTATGGCTACACCTTC.